Each of the 32 T cell receptor beta chains below was sequenced from the same sample in a study of CD8 T cells in ankylosing spondylitis. Whole-study results and caveats: In ankylosing spondylitis blood, a motif of roughly 8 highly homologous TCR beta variants appeared characteristic.

No antigen is known for these receptors. Each CDR3 protein gets one entry after TCRdb re-called the 5' RACE reads with MiXCR. The top ten hold roughly a third of the sample, which has approximately 150,000 distinct CDR3 sequences, 17% seen once. The sample taken for sequencing was blood, either unsorted or a sorted T cell fraction (not recorded which). The receptors come from a male donor with ankylosing spondylitis.

The chain recombines TRBV20-1 with TRBJ2-1; D remains unclear. CDR1 is DFQATT and CDR2 is SNEGSKA in the germline V gene (reference sequence). Trimming left V 0 bases short and J 8 bases short, with 14 bases between. This CDR3 has 14 amino acids. The CDR3 bases are TGCAGTGCTAGAGACCACGGTACTCAGGATGAGCAGTTCTTC. Translated: CSARDHGTQDEQFF.

This clonotype was picked up many times. The rearrangement joins TRBV15 to TRBJ2-7, with D perhaps TRBD1 (6 bases). Trimming stripped 0 bases from V and 1 base from J, with 16 bases between. CDR1 LNHNV and CDR2 YYDKDF come from the germline V gene (reference sequence). The CDR3 contains 17 residues. The CDR3 loop is CATSREPRQDVSYEQYF. The DNA of the CDR3 is TGTGCCACCAGCAGAGAACCGAGACAGGATGTATCCTACGAGCAGTACTTC.

The chain links TRBV12-3 or TRBV12-4 to TRBJ2-5; D uncertain. The CDR3 runs 14 residues. The germline V and J ends were trimmed by 1 base and 1 base, with 7 bases remaining between them. The chain's CDR3 is CASSLGQAQETQYF. The CDR3 DNA follows: TGTGCCAGCAGTTTAGGTCAGGCCCAAGAGACCCAGTACTTC.

This clonotype has at least ten counts. The genes are TRBV7-9 and TRBJ2-1, with TRBD2 matching 11 bases. After removal of 5 bases from V and 5 bases from J, the junction contained 11 bases not matched to a gene. The CDR3 extends over 17 amino acids. Germline V CDR1 and CDR2: SEHNR, FQNEAQ (reference sequence). This CDR3 is CASSDQYSGRADNEQFF. The CDR3 region has the DNA TGTGCCAGCAGCGACCAATATAGCGGGAGGGCTGACAATGAGCAGTTCTTC.

The chain uses TRBV7-8 and TRBJ1-1, with 9 positions matching TRBD1. Germline V CDR1 and CDR2: SGHVS, FQNEAQ. This CDR3 contains 14 residues. With 4 bases clipped from V and 7 bases from J, the junction kept 7 bases outside the gene matches. CDR3 in amino acids: CASSYWTGENEAFF. CDR3 sequence (DNA): TGTGCCAGCAGCTATTGGACAGGGGAAAATGAAGCTTTCTTT.

This clonotype was observed a few times. The chain couples TRBV28 to TRBJ2-1; perhaps TRBD2 as D (7 bases). CDR3 size: 19 residues. CDR1 and CDR2 (germline): MDHEN, SYDVKM. V was pared by 2 bases and J by 8 bases, with 28 bases between. The CDR3 sequence is CASSLGGTSTLPSGDEQFF. In nucleotides, the CDR3 is TGTGCCAGCAGTTTAGGGGGGACATCGACACTCCCCAGCGGGGATGAGCAGTTCTTC.

The chain is built from TRBV20-1 and TRBJ2-1; 7 bases agree with TRBD2. V trimming: 5 bases; J trimming: 6 bases; junction bases outside the gene matches: 10. The CDR3 has 14 amino acids. Germline V CDR1 and CDR2: DFQATT, SNEGSKA (reference sequence). CDR3 coding DNA: TGCAGTGCTCCTCAGCGGGGAGCCCCCAATGAGCAGTTCTTC. Residues: CSAPQRGAPNEQFF.

This rearrangement joins TRBV11-1 to TRBJ2-1, with 7 bases matching TRBD2. Germline CDR1 and CDR2: SGHAT and FQDESV (reference sequence). The CDR3 loop spans 18 amino acids. Trimming took 5 bases from V and 1 from J; bases not matched to a gene: 14. This CDR3 reads CASSASAFSGPSYNEQFF. In DNA, the CDR3 is TGTGCCAGCAGCGCCAGCGCCTTTAGCGGGCCTTCCTACAATGAGCAGTTCTTC. The full variable domain, in which reference TRBV11-1 and TRBJ2-1 provide the parts outside the CDR3, is EAEVAQSPRYKITEKSQAVAFWCDPISGHATLYWYRQILGQGPELLVQFQDESVVDDSQLPKDRFSAERLKGVDSTLKIQPAELGDSAMYLCASSASAFSGPSYNEQFFGPGTRLTVL.

This clonotype was observed a handful of times. The CDR3 does not close with the conserved phenylalanine or tryptophan, likely indicating a read error. No DNA is shown, since the ends of the CDR3 on it are uncertain; the CDR3 is the one TCRdb lists. The rearrangement links TRBV7-9 to TRBJ2-3; whether TRBD1, the table's D call, matches the DNA was not checked. From germline, CDR1 is SEHNR and CDR2 FQNEAQ (reference sequence). The CDR3 is 17 residues long, counting both termini. The CDR3 here is CASSFDLERGHTDTQFS.

J is TRBJ2-5 and V is TRBV7-9; tentatively, D is TRBD1 (6 bases). From germline, CDR1 is SEHNR and CDR2 FQNEAQ (reference sequence). The CDR3 is 15 residues long. V gave up 5 bases and J gave up 4 bases, with 17 bases separating them. The chain's CDR3 is CASSDPRRGVETQYF. The DNA for the CDR3 is TGTGCCAGCAGCGACCCTCGCAGGGGAGTAGAGACCCAGTACTTC.

This clonotype has just a few counts. The rearrangement uses TRBV27 and TRBJ1-1; 8 nucleotides match TRBD1. J lost 4 bases, V lost 7 bases, and 11 bases had no gene match. Germline values: CDR1 MNHEY, CDR2 SMNVEV (reference sequence). The CDR3 spans 15 residues. CDR3 region: CASKSQGAGGTEAFF. CDR3 DNA sequence: TGTGCCAGCAAAAGTCAGGGGGCTGGTGGCACTGAAGCTTTCTTT.

This clonotype was detected a few times. The V call is TRBV7-8, the J call TRBJ2-3; a possible D gene is TRBD2 (6 bases). CDR3 length: 14 residues. Germline V gene sequence: CDR1 SGHVS, CDR2 FQNEAQ. Trimming left V 7 bases short and J 6 bases short, with 17 bases between. In DNA form, the CDR3 reads TGTGCCAGCACCCGACTAGTTGGCGGCGATACGCAGTATTTT. Amino acid sequence: CASTRLVGGDTQYF.

This clonotype was recorded many times. V usage is TRBV29-1 and J usage is TRBJ2-1; 8 nucleotides match TRBD2. J gave up 0 bases and V 1 base, and 8 bases lay outside the gene matches. This CDR3 has 17 amino acids. CDR1 SQVTM and CDR2 ANQGSEA come from the germline V gene. In nucleotides, the CDR3 is TGCAGCGTTGAAGCCCCGTACCTAGCGGGCTCCTACAATGAGCAGTTCTTC. This translates into CSVEAPYLAGSYNEQFF.

This sequence joins TRBV20-1 and TRBJ2-3, with 7 bases that match TRBD1. The CDR3 extends over 15 amino acids. V dropped 2 bases and J dropped 5; count of bases not matched to a gene: 10. CDR1 DFQATT and CDR2 SNEGSKA come from the germline V gene (reference sequence). The CDR3 DNA sequence: TGCAGTGCTAGAAACAGGGGAGTCGGGCAAGATACGCAGTATTTT. Translating gives CSARNRGVGQDTQYF.

This clonotype has just a few counts. The CDR3 is CASSMGTATNEKLFF. CDR3 DNA sequence: TGTGCCAGTAGTATGGGGACAGCAACTAATGAAAAACTGTTTTTT. The rearrangement joins TRBV19 to TRBJ1-4; TRBD1 aligns across 7 bases. The CDR3 consists of 15 residues. Germline CDR1 reads LNHDA; CDR2 reads SQIVND (reference sequence). V dropped 3 bases and J dropped 0; count of bases not matched to a gene: 1.

The CDR3 region is CASSSVLDEQFF. The CDR3 DNA follows: TGTGCCAGCAGCTCCGTGTTAGATGAGCAGTTCTTC. J is TRBJ2-1 and V is TRBV5-5; D is uncertain. The CDR3 runs 12 residues. Germline V CDR1 and CDR2: SGHKS, YYEKEE (reference sequence). V dropped 3 bases and J dropped 8 bases, with 9 bases sitting between them.

The gene calls are TRBV4-3 and TRBJ2-2; 7 positions agree with TRBD2. With 4 bases clipped from V and 4 bases from J, the junction kept 6 bases outside the gene matches. Germline assignment: CDR1 LGHNA and CDR2 YSLEER. CDR3 length: 15 amino acids. The DNA for the CDR3 is TGCGCCAGCAGCCGGGGGAGGGTGAGCACCGGGGAGCTGTTTTTT. It translates to CASSRGRVSTGELFF.

This clonotype was recorded a few times. V usage is TRBV27 and J usage is TRBJ1-1, with D uncertain. Germline CDR1 and CDR2: MNHEY and SMNVEV (reference sequence). Trimming pared 1 base from V and 5 bases from J, leaving 8 bases between. The CDR3 has 13 amino acids. The CDR3 sequence: CASSLWPQTEAFF. The CDR3 DNA reads as TGTGCCAGCAGTTTATGGCCCCAGACTGAAGCTTTCTTT.

This clonotype showed up just a few times. The rearrangement links TRBV12-3 or TRBV12-4 to TRBJ2-7; TRBD2 matches at 7 bases. With V trimmed by 3 bases and J by 6 bases, 8 bases remained unmatched. The CDR3 is made up of 14 amino acids. The CDR3 spells CASSFGGSSSEQYF. The CDR3 nucleotides are TGTGCCAGCAGTTTCGGCGGGAGCTCTTCCGAGCAGTACTTC.

In its sample, this clonotype was seen a few times. This sequence joins TRBV12-3 or TRBV12-4 and TRBJ2-7; TRBD1 might be the D (5 bases). V gave up 3 bases and J gave up 6 bases, with 9 bases separating them. The CDR3 spans 12 residues. CDR3 region: CASSFVRGEQYF. As DNA, the CDR3 is TGTGCCAGCAGTTTCGTTAGGGGCGAGCAGTACTTC.

CDR3 in DNA: TGCAGTGCCATAAAAGGGACAGCGACCTACGAGCAGTACTTC. Its protein product is CSAIKGTATYEQYF. The chain has TRBV20-1 and TRBJ2-7; 7 bases are a match to TRBD1. V shed 6 bases and J 2 bases; nucleotides not matched to a gene: 10. There are 14 residues in the CDR3. Germline CDR1 is DFQATT and CDR2 is SNEGSKA (reference sequence).

In this sample, this clonotype turned up a few times. The rearrangement joins TRBV3-1 to TRBJ2-2; 7 nucleotides agree with TRBD2. The CDR3 is 17 residues long. Germline-derived CDR1 and CDR2 are LGHDT and YNNKEL (reference sequence). Germline trimming cut 0 bases from V and 7 bases from J; bases unmatched to any gene: 11. CDR3 amino acids: CASSQEIVRLAVGELFF. CDR3 bases: TGTGCCAGCAGCCAAGAGATCGTTCGGCTAGCGGTCGGGGAGCTGTTTTTT.

This clonotype came up a few times. This rearrangement joins TRBV7-7 to TRBJ2-5; the D gene is possibly TRBD2 (7 bases). CDR3 length equals 15 residues. Germline CDR1 is SSHAT and CDR2 is FNYEAQ (reference sequence). Trimming stripped 5 bases from V and 4 bases from J, with 17 bases between. In nucleotides, the CDR3 is TGTGCCAGCAGCGGGGGGCGGGGGATCGGAGAGACCCAGTACTTC. Residues: CASSGGRGIGETQYF.

DNA of the CDR3: TGTGCCAGCAGGGATAACACCGGGGAGCTGTTTTTT. Translated, it gives CASRDNTGELFF. The rearrangement links TRBV6-5 to TRBJ2-2; D gene uncertain. With 6 bases removed from V and 2 bases from J, the gap between germline ends came to 4 bases. Germline values: CDR1 MNHEY, CDR2 SVGAGI. The CDR3 sequence is 12 residues long.

There are a few counts of this clonotype. The rearrangement links TRBV9 to TRBJ1-6; the match to TRBD1 covers 9 bases. V lost 0 bases and J lost 9; bases outside the gene matches: 4. The CDR3 contains 15 residues. Germline lookup yields CDR1 SGDLS and CDR2 YYNGEE. The CDR3 nucleotides read TGTGCCAGCAGCGTAGTGGGACAGGGCGGTTCACCCCTCCACTTT. This gives the protein CASSVVGQGGSPLHF. Supplemented by reference TRBV9 and TRBJ1-6, the full variable domain reads DSGVTQTPKHLITATGQRVTLRCSPRSGDLSVYWYQQSLDQGLQFLIQYYNGEERAKGNILERFSAQQFPDLHSELNLSSLELGDSALYFCASSVVGQGGSPLHFGNGTRLTVT.

This clonotype was recorded a few times. The V gene is TRBV11-2, the J gene TRBJ2-5; 9 bases are shared with TRBD2. CDR3 length: 16 residues. Germline V CDR1 and CDR2: SGHAT, FQNNGV. J lost 1 base, V lost 3 bases, and 6 bases had no gene match. The CDR3 DNA sequence: TGTGCCAGCAGCTTGGGAGCGGGAGGTCTCCAAGAGACCCAGTACTTC. Translation: CASSLGAGGLQETQYF.

The sample holds a few counts of this clonotype. The chain carries TRBV11-2 and TRBJ2-1, with 11 positions matching TRBD2. The CDR3 extends over 14 amino acids. The germline V gene encodes CDR1 SGHAT and CDR2 FQNNGV. V lost 11 bases, J lost 7 bases, and 10 bases stayed unmatched. In DNA form, the CDR3 reads TGTGCCTCGAATAGCGGGAGGGCTTGGAATGAGCAGTTCTTC. It yields the protein CASNSGRAWNEQFF.

This clonotype was picked up a small number of times. The chain employs TRBV4-3 and TRBJ2-3, with D tentatively TRBD1 or TRBD2 (5 bases each). The V end was cut by 3 bases, the J end by 4 bases, with 20 bases between. Germline loops: CDR1 LGHNA, CDR2 YSLEER. The CDR3 extends over 17 amino acids. The CDR3 bases are TGCGCCAGCAGCCAGATGACTAAAGGGGTTTCCGCAGATACGCAGTATTTT. Protein: CASSQMTKGVSADTQYF.

This clonotype has a handful of counts. The chain combines TRBV14 with TRBJ1-2; the match to TRBD1 covers 9 bases. Germline V lookup: CDR1 SGHDN, CDR2 FVKESK. This CDR3 contains 15 residues. The junction had 4 bases not matched to a gene; V was cut back by 2 bases and J by 3 bases. The CDR3, as DNA: TGTGCCAGCAGCCAACGGACAGGGGCGGACTATGGCTACACCTTC. Translated, it gives CASSQRTGADYGYTF.

The genes are TRBV28 and TRBJ1-2; the D gene is possibly TRBD1 (5 bases). Germline CDR1 and CDR2: MDHEN and SYDVKM. Between the trimmed V and J ends, which lost 3 bases and 6 bases, there was a span of 26 bases. The CDR3 consists of 18 residues. CDR3 residues: CASSFASNRRGFHNGYTF. The CDR3 region has the DNA TGTGCCAGCAGTTTCGCTTCCAATCGAAGGGGCTTTCATAATGGCTACACCTTC.

This clonotype has a handful of counts. The chain employs TRBV6-1 and TRBJ2-7; unclear D gene. The CDR3 totals 14 residues. CDR1 and CDR2 from the germline V gene are MNHNS and SASEGT. The V and J ends lost 7 bases and 2 bases respectively, with 15 bases between them. This CDR3 reads CASTSPGLAYEQYF. As DNA, the CDR3 is TGTGCCAGCACCTCCCCCGGGTTAGCCTACGAGCAGTACTTC.

This clonotype has just a few counts. The chain links TRBV20-1 to TRBJ2-7; 9 bases map to TRBD1. The V and J ends lost 5 bases and 2 bases, in that order; junction bases with no gene match: 7. Germline CDR1 is DFQATT and CDR2 is SNEGSKA (reference sequence). The CDR3 is made up of 14 amino acids. The CDR3 loop is CSAPPGTGPYEQYF. The CDR3 DNA follows: TGCAGTGCTCCTCCCGGGACAGGGCCCTACGAGCAGTACTTC.